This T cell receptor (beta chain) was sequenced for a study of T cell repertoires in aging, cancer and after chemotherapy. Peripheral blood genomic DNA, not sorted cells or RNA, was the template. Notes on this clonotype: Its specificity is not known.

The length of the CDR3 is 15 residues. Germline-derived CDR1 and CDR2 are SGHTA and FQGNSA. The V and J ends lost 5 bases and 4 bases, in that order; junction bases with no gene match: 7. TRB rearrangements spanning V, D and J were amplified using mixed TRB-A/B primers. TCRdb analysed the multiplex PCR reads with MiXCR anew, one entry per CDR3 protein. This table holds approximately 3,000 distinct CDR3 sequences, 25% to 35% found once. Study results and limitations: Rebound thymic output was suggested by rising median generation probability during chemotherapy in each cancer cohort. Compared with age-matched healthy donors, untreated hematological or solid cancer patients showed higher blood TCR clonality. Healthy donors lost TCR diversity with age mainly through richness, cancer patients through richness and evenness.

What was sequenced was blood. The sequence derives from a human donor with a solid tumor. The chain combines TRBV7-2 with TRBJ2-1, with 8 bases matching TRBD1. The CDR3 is CASSRDRGEYNEQFF. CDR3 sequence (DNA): TGTGCCAGCAGCCGAGACAGGGGCGAATACAATGAGCAGTTCTTC.